Sequencing of this TCR beta chain was carried out in a study of response to subunit inactivated influenza vaccine. The germline gives CDR1 DFQATT, CDR2 SNEGSKA (reference sequence). This CDR3 spans 14 amino acids. Trimming removed 5 bases from V and 6 bases from J; junction bases left unmatched: 7. Of note for this clonotype: Its target is unknown.

Study findings and constraints: There was a suggestion from the authors that each seasonal influenza vaccination recruits few new T cells.

TCRdb re-called the RT-PCR reads through MiXCR, storing one row per CDR3 protein. Counted here are 530,000 or so distinct CDR3 sequences, about 12% occurring once; the ten biggest clones make up approximately 10%. The TCR was taken from a man aged 50 to 60 who received an inactivated influenza vaccine. The sample here was PBMCs from blood, taken on the day of vaccination. The chain carries TRBV20-1 and TRBJ2-6; 7 positions agree with TRBD2. CDR3 residues: CSAFGLVEANVLTF. The DNA of the CDR3 is TGCAGTGCTTTCGGACTAGTGGAGGCCAACGTCCTGACTTTC.